The text below deals with one T cell receptor (beta chain). What it binds is not known. Between the trimmed V and J ends, which lost 5 bases and 6 bases, there was a span of 6 bases. Germline V gene sequence: CDR1 SGHTA, CDR2 FQGNSA. The CDR3 runs to 11 residues. The source of the sample is a study of shared clonotypes between healthy human individuals. CD45RO-negative, CCR7-selected cells formed the naive CD8 fraction, which excluded terminally differentiated effector memory CD45RA+ cells. The repertoire was sequenced with immunoSEQ multiplex PCR; TCRdb's copy has only in-frame clones and lacks some. The sample lists roughly 770,000 clones; around 96% were seen once. Study observations and caveats: Memory subsets generally showed lower estimated richness than naive subsets. Clonotype sharing across donors was expected to vary with sequencing depth.

The chain joins TRBV7-2 to TRBJ2-3, with D unresolved. The TCR originated in a man aged 25-45 years in good health. Input material: naive CD8+ T cells sorted from blood. The CDR3 spells CASSGSDTQYF. The DNA of the CDR3 is TGTGCCAGCAGCGGATCCGATACGCAGTATTTT. The whole variable domain, remainder taken from reference TRBV7-2 and TRBJ2-3, is GAGVSQSPSNKVTEKGKDVELRCDPISGHTALYWYRQSLGQGLEFLIYFQGNSAPDKSGLPSDRFSAERTGGSVSTLTIQRTQQEDSAVYLCASSGSDTQYFGPGTRLTVL.